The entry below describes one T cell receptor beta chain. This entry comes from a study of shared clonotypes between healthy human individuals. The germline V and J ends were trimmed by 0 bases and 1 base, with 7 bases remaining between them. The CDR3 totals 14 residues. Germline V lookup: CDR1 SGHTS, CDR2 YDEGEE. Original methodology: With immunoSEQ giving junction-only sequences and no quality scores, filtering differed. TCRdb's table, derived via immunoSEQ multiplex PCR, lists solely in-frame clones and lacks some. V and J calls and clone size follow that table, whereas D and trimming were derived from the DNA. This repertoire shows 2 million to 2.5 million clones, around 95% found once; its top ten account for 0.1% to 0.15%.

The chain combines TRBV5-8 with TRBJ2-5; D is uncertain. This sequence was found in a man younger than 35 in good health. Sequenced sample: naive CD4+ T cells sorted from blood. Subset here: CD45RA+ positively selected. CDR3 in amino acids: CASSLALLQETQYF. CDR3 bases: TGTGCCAGCAGCTTGGCTTTACTCCAAGAGACCCAGTACTTC.